These 12 T cell receptor beta chains originate from one sample sequenced in a study of glioma-infiltrating T cells. TCR alpha and beta CDR3 regions were amplified from RNA using iRepertoire nested multiplex PCR. TCRdb redid the calling of the multiplex PCR reads with MiXCR, one entry per CDR3 protein. The sample records some 180,000 distinct CDR3 sequences, roughly 32% being singletons. The sequencing sample was made of glioma tissue, nonneoplastic brain tissue, or PBMCs (not recorded which). The source is a human donor with low-grade glioma or glioblastoma, undergoing nonglioma brain surgery, or in good health (not recorded which).

This clonotype came up many times. This sequence joins TRBV27 and TRBJ2-2; D is tentatively TRBD1 or TRBD2 (5 bases each). Trimming removed 2 bases at V and 4 bases at J, with 14 bases between. From germline, CDR1 is MNHEY and CDR2 SMNVEV (reference sequence). This CDR3 spans 16 amino acids. The CDR3 DNA reads TGTGCCAGCAGTTTACTGGGGGTTGGTGTCACCGGGGAGCTGTTTTTT. This gives the protein CASSLLGVGVTGELFF.

This clonotype was detected many times. The chain's CDR3 is CASSYVRGGGYTEAFF. For the CDR3, the DNA is TGTGCCAGCAGTTACGTCAGGGGCGGGGGGTACACTGAAGCTTTCTTT. The gene calls are TRBV28 and TRBJ1-1, with D perhaps TRBD1 (6 bases). The germline V gene encodes CDR1 MDHEN and CDR2 SYDVKM. The germline V and J ends were trimmed by 4 bases and 3 bases, with 18 bases remaining between them. This CDR3 has 16 residues.

At least ten counts were recorded for this clonotype. V usage is TRBV7-2 and J usage is TRBJ1-2, with 9 bases that match TRBD1. J was trimmed by 2 bases and V by 7 bases; bases with no gene match: 5. Looked up from germline, CDR1 is SGHTA and CDR2 is FQGNSA. CDR3 length: 14 residues. CDR3 residues: CASTLDRGNYGYTF. CDR3 DNA: TGTGCCAGCACCTTGGACAGGGGAAACTATGGCTACACCTTC.

The CDR3 loop reads CASSPRTRGRAENTQYF. DNA for the CDR3: TGTGCCAGCAGCCCCCGGACTAGAGGGAGGGCGGAGAATACGCAGTATTTT. V gene TRBV3-1 combines with J gene TRBJ2-3; TRBD2 agrees at 7 bases. The CDR3 extends over 17 amino acids. The germline gives CDR1 LGHDT, CDR2 YNNKEL (reference sequence). Unmatched junction bases numbered 17, after V lost 4 bases and J lost 7 bases.

This clonotype was counted at least ten times. The V and J genes are TRBV7-2 and TRBJ2-5; TRBD1 aligns across 12 bases. The CDR3 covers 15 residues. Germline loops: CDR1 SGHTA, CDR2 FQGNSA. The V segment lost 4 bases and the J segment 4 bases; nucleotides outside the gene matches: 4. The CDR3 DNA follows: TGTGCCAGCAGCTGGGGGACAGGGGGCGCAGAGACCCAGTACTTC. Translating gives CASSWGTGGAETQYF. Looking up the rest from reference TRBV7-2 and TRBJ2-5 gives the full variable domain: GAGVSQSPSNKVTEKGKDVELRCDPISGHTALYWYRQSLGQGLEFLIYFQGNSAPDKSGLPSDRFSAERTGGSVSTLTIQRTQQEDSAVYLCASSWGTGGAETQYFGPGTRLLVL.

The rearrangement joins TRBV4-2 to TRBJ2-2; TRBD1 agrees at 9 bases. The CDR3 sequence is 17 residues long. Looked up from germline, CDR1 is LGHNA and CDR2 is YNFKEQ. Trimming removed 3 bases from V and 6 bases from J; junction bases left unmatched: 11. This CDR3 reads CASSHQLGQGRSGELFF. In DNA form, the CDR3 reads TGTGCCAGCAGCCATCAGCTGGGACAGGGCCGGTCCGGGGAGCTGTTTTTT.

The chain links TRBV9 to TRBJ2-7, with 10 bases fitting TRBD2. There are 16 residues in the CDR3. Germline CDR1 SGDLS, CDR2 YYNGEE. V was clipped by 1 base and J by 6 bases; unmatched bases: 10. CDR3 residues: CASSVLSSGSTLEQYF. CDR3 bases: TGTGCCAGCAGCGTACTGTCTAGCGGGAGTACTCTCGAGCAGTACTTC.

The V gene is TRBV27, the J gene TRBJ1-6, with a possible D match to TRBD1 (5 bases). Trimming removed 8 bases at V and 9 bases at J, with 14 bases between. CDR3 length: 13 amino acids. Germline V CDR1 and CDR2: MNHEY, SMNVEV (reference sequence). The CDR3 coding sequence is TGTGCCAGCGAAGGACATGGGGCTTCACCCCTCCACTTT. Its translation: CASEGHGASPLHF.

The rearrangement links TRBV5-6 to TRBJ1-6, with unresolved D. Looked up from germline, CDR1 is SGHDT and CDR2 is YYEEEE. Trimming removed 0 bases from V and 3 bases from J, with 7 bases in between. The CDR3 runs 15 residues. CDR3 coding DNA: TGTGCCAGCAGCTTGGGAGCAGACTATAATTCACCCCTCCACTTT. Its translation is CASSLGADYNSPLHF.

This clonotype was recorded many times. CDR3 protein: CASSGDRSSYEQYF. CDR3 bases: TGTGCCAGCAGCGGAGACAGGTCCTCCTACGAGCAGTACTTC. The chain recombines TRBV2 with TRBJ2-7, with D perhaps TRBD1 (6 bases). The CDR3 covers 14 residues. The germline CDR1 and CDR2 sequences are SNHLY and FYNNEI. The ends were cut back, 6 bases at V and 0 bases at J, with 12 bases in the middle.

The rearrangement links TRBV5-1 to TRBJ2-7, with 15 bases identical to TRBD2. The CDR3 loop spans 20 amino acids. The germline gives CDR1 SGHRS, CDR2 YFSETQ. V dropped 5 bases and J dropped 0; count of bases not matched to a gene: 15. The chain's CDR3 is CASSPGGTSGRRLPSYEQYF. The CDR3 bases are TGCGCCAGCAGTCCCGGGGGGACTAGCGGGAGGCGCCTTCCCTCCTACGAGCAGTACTTC.

In its sample, this clonotype was seen many times. The chain carries TRBV6-2 or TRBV6-3 and TRBJ1-1, with D uncertain. The CDR3 is 15 residues long. In germline, CDR1 is MNHEY, CDR2 SVGEGT. Trimming took 6 bases from V and 11 from J, leaving 25 bases between them. CDR3 region: CASRTEARPWCEAFF. For the CDR3, the DNA is TGTGCCAGCAGAACAGAGGCCAGGCCGTGGTGTGAGGCTTTCTTT.